Given below is one T cell receptor beta chain in context. The data stem from a study of blood T cell repertoires in COVID-19. Across the whole study: The United States, Italy and Spain were the sources of the acute and convalescent COVID-19 samples.

In the source study's methods: For nucleated cells, counts were estimated from reference gene primer amplification. TCRdb's copy holds only in-frame clones and misses some; the assay was immunoSEQ multiplex PCR. D and trimming come from the DNA, and the V and J calls and clone size come from that table. The repertoire holds some 220,000 clones, with 65% to 85% as singletons. The CDR3 contains 13 residues. V shed 0 bases and J shed 2 bases, with 6 bases lying between them. Looked up from germline, CDR1 is GTSNPN and CDR2 is SVGIG (reference sequence). The origin of this receptor is a human donor in a cohort sampled during active COVID-19. The sample consisted of peripheral blood. The chain recombines TRBV30 with TRBJ2-3; the D is unclear. The CDR3 is CAWSVKLTDTQYF. In DNA form, the CDR3 reads TGTGCCTGGAGTGTTAAACTCACAGATACGCAGTATTTT.